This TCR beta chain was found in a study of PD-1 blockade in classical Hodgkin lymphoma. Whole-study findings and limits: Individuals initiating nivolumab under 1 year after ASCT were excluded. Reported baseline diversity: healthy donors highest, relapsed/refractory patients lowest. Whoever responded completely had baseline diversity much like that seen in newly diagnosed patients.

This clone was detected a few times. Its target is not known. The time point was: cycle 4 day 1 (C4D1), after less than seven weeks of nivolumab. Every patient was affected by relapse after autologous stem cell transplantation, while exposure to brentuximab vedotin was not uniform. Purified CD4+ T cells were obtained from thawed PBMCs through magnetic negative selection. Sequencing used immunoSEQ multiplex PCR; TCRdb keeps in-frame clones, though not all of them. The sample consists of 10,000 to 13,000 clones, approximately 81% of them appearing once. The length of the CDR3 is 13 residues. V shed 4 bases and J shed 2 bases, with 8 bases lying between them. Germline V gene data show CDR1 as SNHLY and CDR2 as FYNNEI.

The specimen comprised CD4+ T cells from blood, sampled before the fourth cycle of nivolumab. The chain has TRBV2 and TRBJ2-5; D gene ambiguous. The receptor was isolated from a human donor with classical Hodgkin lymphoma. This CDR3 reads CASSGLVQETQYF. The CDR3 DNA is TGTGCCAGCAGTGGACTGGTACAAGAGACCCAGTACTTC.